Included here is one TCR beta chain sequence, with context. The antigen is not known. Some clones are missing from TCRdb's copy, which holds only in-frame ones; the method was immunoSEQ multiplex PCR. The sample carries 100,000 to 120,000 clones, around 76% recorded once. This specimen comes from a study of T cell responses to AZD1222 COVID-19 vaccine. The CDR3 has 14 residues. Trimming removed 7 bases from V and 2 bases from J, with 18 bases in between. The germline V gene encodes CDR1 SQVTM and CDR2 ANQGSEA. Whole-study findings and limits: There were repertoire samples only from the period after the peak T cell response. Nearly half of spike-specific TCRs reportedly target unmutated variant regions.

This clonotype originated in an adult in good health. Material: peripheral blood, obtained on day 0 of AZD1222 vaccination. The chain recombines TRBV29-1 with TRBJ2-7, with D maybe TRBD1 (6 bases). The CDR3: CSAREGGTTYEQYF. The CDR3 DNA reads TGCAGCGCCAGGGAAGGGGGAACGACCTACGAGCAGTACTTC.